This T cell receptor beta chain came from a study of cytotoxic CD8 clonotypes in ibrutinib-treated CLL. Study-level information: Partial responders around 24, complete 2; some twelve progressed and roughly 14 stayed in remission by median around 68 months.

Note on this clone: Its antigen is undetermined.

Overall study results and limits: Public clonotypes, found uncommonly, either contracted or stayed stable on treatment. Starting clonality was above that of age-matched healthy donors and tracked circulating CD8+ T-cell counts.

CDR1 and CDR2 from the germline V gene are MGHRA and YSYEKL. V gave up 4 bases and J gave up 6 bases, with 19 bases separating them. The CDR3 has 15 residues. Sequenced by immunoSEQ multiplex PCR; TCRdb stores in-frame clones only, minus some. Of about 92,000 clones detected, more than 70% appear once; the ten largest clones hold 20% to 25%. The receptor's source is a human donor with chronic lymphocytic leukemia. This chain connects TRBV4-1 to TRBJ2-7; the D gene is possibly TRBD2 (6 bases). The sample was PBMCs, taken after 24 months of ibrutinib treatment. Written as DNA, the CDR3 is TGCGCCAGCAGCCCCCATCGGGGGACTTTGGCCGAGCAGTACTTC. It encodes CASSPHRGTLAEQYF.